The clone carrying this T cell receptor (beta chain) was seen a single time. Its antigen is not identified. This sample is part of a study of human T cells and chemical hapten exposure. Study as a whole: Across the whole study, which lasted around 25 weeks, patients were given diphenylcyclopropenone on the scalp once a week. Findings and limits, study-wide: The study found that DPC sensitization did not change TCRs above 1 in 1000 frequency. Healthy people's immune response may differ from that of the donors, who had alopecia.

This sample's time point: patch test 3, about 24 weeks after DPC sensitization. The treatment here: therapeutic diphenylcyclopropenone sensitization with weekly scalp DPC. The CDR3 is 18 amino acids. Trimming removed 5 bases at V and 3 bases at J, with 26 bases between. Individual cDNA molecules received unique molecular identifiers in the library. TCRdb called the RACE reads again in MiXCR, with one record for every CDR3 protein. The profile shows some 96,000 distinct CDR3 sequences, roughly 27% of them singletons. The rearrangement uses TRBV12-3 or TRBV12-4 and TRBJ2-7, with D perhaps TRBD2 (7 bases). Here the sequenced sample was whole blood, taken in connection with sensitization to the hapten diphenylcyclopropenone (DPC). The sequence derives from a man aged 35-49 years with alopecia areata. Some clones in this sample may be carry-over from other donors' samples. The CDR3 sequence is CASSPLRGRGSGGYEQYF. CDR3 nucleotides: TGTGCCAGCAGTCCCCTCCGGGGGCGCGGGTCGGGAGGCTACGAGCAGTACTTC.